These 7 T cell receptor beta chains share one sample of origin, sequenced in a study of OX40 agonist ivuxolimab in advanced cancers. Sequenced by immunoSEQ multiplex PCR; TCRdb stores in-frame clones only, minus some. The sample has around 26,000 clones; about 70% are singletons. The specimen comprised CD4+ or CD8+ T cells sorted from blood, sampled in a trial of the OX40 agonist ivuxolimab. Receptor source: an adult with an advanced solid tumor such as melanoma, head and neck, liver or kidney cancer.

The rearrangement uses TRBV5-1 and TRBJ2-3; 7 bases agree with TRBD2. Germline-derived CDR1 and CDR2 are SGHRS and YFSETQ. The CDR3 is made up of 16 amino acids. The J segment lost 4 bases and the V segment lost 2 bases, leaving 10 bases of the junction unmatched. The CDR3 is CASSFSAGVFSDTQYF. CDR3 sequence (DNA): TGCGCCAGCAGCTTCTCGGCGGGGGTTTTCTCAGATACGCAGTATTTT.

This clone was found a few times. The chain couples TRBV11-2 to TRBJ1-1; no clear D gene. V lost 3 bases to trimming and J lost 1 base, with 12 bases between them. The CDR3 is 15 residues long. Germline V gene data show CDR1 as SGHAT and CDR2 as FQNNGV. DNA for the CDR3: TGTGCCAGCAGCTTTGCCGGGCCCTCGAACACTGAAGCTTTCTTT. Amino acid sequence: CASSFAGPSNTEAFF.

V gene TRBV7-9 combines with J gene TRBJ2-5, with TRBD2 matching over 12 bases. CDR1 and CDR2 from the germline V gene are SEHNR and FQNEAQ (reference sequence). The CDR3 has 16 residues. Trimming removed 5 bases from V and 4 bases from J; junction bases left unmatched: 8. This CDR3 reads CASSRRTSGELETQYF. The DNA of the CDR3 is TGTGCCAGCAGCCGTCGGACTAGCGGGGAATTAGAGACCCAGTACTTC.

This CDR3 reads CASSLEVREETQYF. CDR3 nucleotide sequence: TGTGCCAGCAGCTTAGAGGTCAGGGAAGAGACCCAGTACTTC. This sequence joins TRBV11-1 and TRBJ2-5, with TRBD1 as a possible D gene (5 bases). The CDR3 contains 14 residues. V was trimmed by 1 base and J by 3 bases, leaving 9 bases between them. CDR1 is SGHAT, CDR2 FQDESV, per germline (reference sequence).

The V and J genes are TRBV10-1 and TRBJ2-1, with 14 bases aligning to TRBD2. This CDR3 is built from 16 residues. V dropped 4 bases and J dropped 3; count of bases not matched to a gene: 2. Per germline, CDR1 WNHNN and CDR2 SYGVQD (reference sequence). The CDR3: CASSGLAGGRYNEQFF. DNA of the CDR3: TGCGCCAGCAGTGGACTAGCGGGGGGGCGCTACAATGAGCAGTTCTTC.

This clone showed up just a few times. The chain has TRBV19 and TRBJ1-5; possible D gene TRBD1, 6 bases. V was trimmed by 4 bases and J by 3 bases, leaving 10 bases between them. Per the germline V gene, CDR1 is LNHDA and CDR2 is SQIVND (reference sequence). The CDR3 spans 14 residues. Written as DNA, the CDR3 is TGTGCCAGTAGTAACCGACAGGACAATCAGCCCCAGCATTTT. It codes for CASSNRQDNQPQHF.

The J gene is TRBJ1-5, the V gene TRBV19; weak D call: TRBD1 (5 bases). This CDR3 spans 14 amino acids. V was shortened by 6 bases and J by 3 bases, with 12 bases between the two germline ends. From germline, CDR1 is LNHDA and CDR2 SQIVND (reference sequence). The CDR3 is CASSLTGNNQPQHF. DNA for the CDR3: TGTGCCAGTAGCCTCACAGGTAACAATCAGCCCCAGCATTTT.